This TCR beta chain was captured by sequencing in a study of beta chain features in type 1 diabetes. Findings and caveats of the study: Type 1 diabetes patients had VDJ junctions that carried fewer insertions and more deletions. For Type 1 diabetes patients, all four CD4+ subsets carried TCRB CDR3s that were moderately but significantly shorter.

V lost 10 bases, J lost 2 bases, and 19 bases stayed unmatched. Germline V gene sequence: CDR1 SNHLY, CDR2 FYNNEI. The length of the CDR3 is 18 residues. The sequenced template was cDNA made from the entire isolated RNA. Data came from immunoSEQ multiplex PCR; TCRdb stores just in-frame clones and leaves some out. The profile covers about 700,000 clones, with roughly an eighth appearing a single time and around 0.022% taken by the ten largest. A word on this clone: Its antigen is currently unknown.

The sequenced material came from naive CD4+ T cells from blood. This TCR was sampled from a man between 18 and 29 years old with type 1 diabetes. The chain links TRBV2 to TRBJ2-1, with 8 bases lining up with TRBD2. The CDR3 DNA sequence: TGTGCCACCCAACATTACTGGAGCGGGGGTACCACCTACAATGAGCAGTTCTTC. This gives the protein CATQHYWSGGTTYNEQFF. Full variable domain (rest looked up from reference TRBV2 and TRBJ2-1): EPEVTQTPSHQVTQMGQEVILRCVPISNHLYFYWYRQILGQKVEFLVSFYNNEISEKSEIFDDQFSVERPDGSNFTLKIRSTKLEDSAMYFCATQHYWSGGTTYNEQFFGPGTRLTVL.